This TCR beta chain was retrieved from a study of blood T cells in healthy people across ages. Study-level points and caveats: Roughly linear age-related decline in beta diversity appeared, significant by age approximately 43.

On this clonotype itself: The antigen remains unidentified.

V was trimmed by 5 bases and J by 9 bases, leaving 20 bases between them. The CDR3 extends over 15 amino acids. Germline V gives CDR1 SEHNR, CDR2 FQNEAQ (reference sequence). The second PCR ran about 6 to 12 cycles with a sample-barcoded 5' primer and J-beta primers. TCRdb analysed the 5' RACE reads with MiXCR anew, one entry per CDR3 protein. The repertoire holds roughly 700,000 distinct CDR3 sequences, with roughly 25% as singletons. These same records also appear under a second study, on T cells of mothers and their children.

This sequence originates from a boy under 18 in good health. This chain links TRBV7-9 with TRBJ2-1, with TRBD2 as a possible D gene (6 bases). Input material: blood. CDR3 sequence: CASSPRDSGVLEQFF. The CDR3 DNA is TGTGCCAGCAGCCCCCGGGACTCCGGAGTCCTTGAGCAGTTCTTC.